One sample yielded the 30 T cell receptor beta chains listed below, sequenced in a study of tissue T cells after allogeneic stem cell transplantation. The table came from immunoSEQ multiplex PCR; TCRdb's copy has only in-frame clones and leaves some out. The sample shows 6,400 or so clones, about 45% of them seen only once. Time point: mouse harvest day 7 after allogeneic transplant. Mouse grafts combined 10^7 T-cell-depleted bone marrow cells with 10^6 splenic CD5+ T cells. The sample taken for sequencing was lymph node tissue. The origin of the receptors is a female BALB/c mouse given C57BL/6 T cells with graft-versus-host disease after an allogeneic hematopoietic cell transplant.

As to this clone: The gene symbols are mouse symbols. Sequencing ends 1 residue short of the CDR3 end; the germline J gene provides the rest. This chain connects TRBV23 to TRBJ1-1; the DNA was not used to check the table's D call, TRBD1. CDR1 and CDR2 from the germline V gene are KGHTA and FQNQQP. CDR3 length equals 15 residues. The CDR3: CSSSHQGQGNTEVFF. CDR3 DNA (partial): TGCTCCAGCAGTCACCAGGGACAGGGAAACACAGAAGTCTTC.

A word on this clone: Gene labels here are mouse ones. CDR3 residues: CASSLRGGDFEQYF. CDR3 DNA (partial): TGTGCAAGCAGCTTGAGAGGGGGCGATTTTGAACAGTAC. The V call is TRBV16, the J call TRBJ2-7; D is possibly TRBD1 (7 bases). Read coverage stops 1 residue before the CDR3 terminus; the germline J gene supplies the remainder. Trimming shortened V by 3 bases and J by 6 bases, and 15 bases separated the two germline ends. Germline assignment: CDR1 SGHSA and CDR2 FRNQAP. There are 14 residues in the CDR3.

By frequency in the sample, this clone is medium-sized. All gene names here are mouse names. The read halts 1 residue ahead of the CDR3 end, with the missing end drawn from the germline J gene. The rearrangement uses TRBV29 and TRBJ2-4; D is perhaps TRBD1 (6 bases). Germline CDR1 reads MSHET; CDR2 reads SYDVDS. CDR3 length: 13 amino acids. V lost 5 bases and J lost 3, with 9 bases in between. CDR3 protein: CASSPGQQNTLYF. The DNA read from the CDR3 is TGTGCTAGCAGTCCGGGACAACAAAACACCTTGTAC.

This clone was recorded a few times. All gene names here are mouse names. The read terminates 1 residue before the CDR3 end, so the remaining end is supplied by the germline J gene. The gene calls are TRBV5 and TRBJ1-4, with D possibly TRBD1 on 6 matching bases. From germline, CDR1 is LGHNA and CDR2 YNLKQL (reference sequence). This CDR3 spans 14 amino acids. Trimming took 1 base from V and 4 from J, leaving 7 bases between them. CDR3 loop: CASSQGDINERLFF. The sequenced part of the CDR3 DNA is TGTGCCAGCAGCCAAGGGGACATCAACGAAAGATTATTT.

Comment on this clone: Gene names and germline match the mouse. The read ends 1 residue early relative to the CDR3; the germline J gene fills the gap. The chain has TRBV31 and TRBJ2-1, with a possible D match to TRBD1 (6 bases). Trimming stripped 0 bases from V and 1 base from J, with 7 bases between. There are 14 residues in the CDR3. In germline, CDR1 is GKSSPN, CDR2 SITVG. The CDR3 is CAWSLGGNYAEQFF. CDR3 DNA (partial): TGTGCCTGGAGTCTAGGGGGAAACTATGCTGAGCAGTTC.

This clone was seen a few times. All gene names here are mouse names. With the read ending 1 residue before the CDR3 end, the germline J gene is used to fill in that end. V usage is TRBV23 and J usage is TRBJ2-1; the table names TRBD2, a call not compared with the DNA. CDR1 and CDR2 from the germline V gene are KGHTA and FQNQQP. The CDR3 sequence is 15 residues long. The CDR3 loop reads CSSSPWGGNYAEQFF. CDR3 bases read: TGCTCCAGCAGTCCCTGGGGGGGTAACTATGCTGAGCAGTTC.

As regards this clone: The gene names given are mouse names. The observed sequence ends 1 residue before the CDR3 terminus, with the missing tail filled in from the germline J gene. J is TRBJ2-5 and V is TRBV13-1; D gene unclear. Trimming pared 1 base from V and 5 bases from J, leaving 11 bases between. The CDR3 sequence is 14 residues long. Per germline, CDR1 NSHNY and CDR2 SYGAGN. The sequenced CDR3 bases are TGTGCCAGCAGTGATAGAAGGGCGCGAGACACCCAGTAC. It is translated as CASSDRRARDTQY. The full-length CDR3 reads as CASSDRRARDTQYF.

Notes on this clone: The gene symbols are mouse symbols. The read ends 1 residue early relative to the CDR3; the germline J gene fills the gap. The chain recombines TRBV16 with TRBJ1-1; D ambiguous. The V end was cut by 5 bases, the J end by 1 base, with 5 bases between. CDR3 length equals 12 residues. CDR1 and CDR2 (germline): SGHSA, FRNQAP. The DNA read from the CDR3 is TGTGCAAGCAGCCCAGGGAACACAGAAGTCTTC. Protein: CASSPGNTEVF. The entire CDR3 sequence reads CASSPGNTEVFF.

With regard to this clone: Germline and genes here are mouse. The read terminates 1 residue before the CDR3 end, so the remaining end is supplied by the germline J gene. The chain links TRBV20 to TRBJ2-4; tentatively, D is TRBD1 (6 bases). This CDR3 spans 13 amino acids. The V and J ends lost 3 bases and 0 bases respectively, with 7 bases between them. The V gene's germline CDR1 is GFQATS and CDR2 STVNSAI. The CDR3 reads CGARGGSQNTLYF. The covered CDR3 bases are TGTGGTGCTAGAGGGGGTAGTCAAAACACCTTGTAC.

Concerning this clone itself: Gene names are mouse gene names. The sequenced fragment ends 1 residue before the CDR3 boundary, so the rest is inferred from the germline J gene. The chain has TRBV12-2 and TRBJ1-2; weak D call: TRBD1 (6 bases). The CDR3 length is 15 residues. Per germline, CDR1 SGHLS and CDR2 HYDKME. Trimming took off 0 bases at V and 2 bases at J, with 12 bases between the two ends. The CDR3 DNA, read in part, is TGTGCCAGCTCTCTCGATGGGGGGCGGAACTCCGACTACACC. Translated, it gives CASSLDGGRNSDYT. The entire CDR3 protein is CASSLDGGRNSDYTF.

This clone has just a few counts. Genes and germline are mouse. The read terminates 1 residue ahead of where the CDR3 ends, so the germline J gene completes it. The gene calls are TRBV26 and TRBJ2-7; 8 nucleotides agree with TRBD2. V dropped 4 bases and J dropped 3; count of bases not matched to a gene: 2. Germline loops: CDR1 KGHPV, CDR2 FQNQEV (reference sequence). The CDR3 has 13 amino acids. The CDR3 protein is CASSRDWSYEQYF. The CDR3 bases that were read are TGTGCCAGCAGTCGGGACTGGAGCTATGAACAGTAC.

This clone was seen just once. The genes and germline here are from mouse. The read terminates 1 residue before the CDR3 end, so the remaining end is supplied by the germline J gene. This sequence joins TRBV3 and TRBJ1-3; 7 bases align to TRBD1. V gave up 0 bases and J gave up 4 bases; unmatched junction bases: 0. CDR3 length: 14 residues. Per the germline V gene, CDR1 is SNHLY and CDR2 is FYNGKV (reference sequence). CDR3: CASSLAGGGNTLYF. The part of the CDR3 DNA that was read is TGTGCCAGCAGCTTAGCAGGGGGCGGAAATACGCTCTAT. Complete variable domain (other parts from reference TRBV3 and TRBJ1-3): GPKVLQIPSHQIIDMGQMVTLNCDPVSNHLYFYWYKQILGQQMEFLVNFYNGKVMEKSKLFKDQFSVERPDGSYFTLKIQPTALEDSAVYFCASSLAGGGNTLYFGEGSRLIVV.

Comments on this clone: Genes and germline are mouse. The observed sequence ends 1 residue before the CDR3 terminus, with the missing tail filled in from the germline J gene. This chain links TRBV23 with TRBJ2-7; the table's D call, TRBD1, has no DNA check behind it. The CDR3 extends over 11 amino acids. Germline assignment: CDR1 KGHTA and CDR2 FQNQQP. The sequenced part of the CDR3 DNA is TGCTCCAGCAGTCACCAGGGTGAACAGTAC. This gives the protein CSSSHQGEQY. The CDR3 in its entirety is CSSSHQGEQYF.

Points on this clone: Germline and genes: mouse. The read is 1 residue too short to cover the CDR3 end, so that end is filled in from the germline J gene. The chain combines TRBV15 with TRBJ1-1; 7 bases align to TRBD1. The ends lost 5 bases at V and 1 base at J; junction bases unmatched: 1. The CDR3 is made up of 13 amino acids. Germline V lookup: CDR1 SGHND, CDR2 FRSKSL. CDR3 sequence: CASSRQGNTEVFF. The part of the CDR3 DNA that was read is TGTGCCAGCAGTCGACAGGGAAACACAGAAGTCTTC.

This clone was counted only a few times. These gene names are mouse names. The CDR3 extends 1 residue past the end of the read, so its final part is completed from the germline J gene. The genes are TRBV26 and TRBJ2-7, with 10 positions matching TRBD2. V dropped 3 bases and J dropped 6; count of bases not matched to a gene: 5. The length of the CDR3 is 14 residues. In germline, CDR1 is KGHPV, CDR2 FQNQEV (reference sequence). The DNA read from the CDR3 is TGTGCCAGCAGTCTCCTGGGGGGGCGCTTTGAACAGTAC. Translating it yields CASSLLGGRFEQY. From start to end, the CDR3 is CASSLLGGRFEQYF.

To note about this clone: Mouse gene names and germline throughout. The CDR3 goes on 1 residue after the read ends, and that part is filled in from the germline J gene. The gene calls are TRBV13-2 and TRBJ2-7, with TRBD2 matching 9 bases. The CDR3 runs 15 residues. Germline V gives CDR1 NNHNN, CDR2 SYGAGS (reference sequence). V trimming: 5 bases; J trimming: 0 bases; junction bases outside the gene matches: 6. CDR3 bases read: TGTGCCAGCGGGGAAACTGGGGGGCGCTCCTATGAACAGTAC. Encoded protein: CASGETGGRSYEQY. The entire CDR3 reads CASGETGGRSYEQYF.

Comments on this clone: Here the gene names and germline are mouse. The read ends 1 residue shy of where the CDR3 ends; the end is completed using the germline J gene. This sequence joins TRBV5 and TRBJ2-5, with no clear D. Per the germline V gene, CDR1 is LGHNA and CDR2 is YNLKQL (reference sequence). Trimming removed 3 bases at V and 4 bases at J, with 8 bases between. There are 13 residues in the CDR3. The sequenced part of the CDR3 DNA is TGTGCCAGCAGCCAGCCTGGCAAAGACACCCAGTAC. This gives the protein CASSQPGKDTQY. The whole CDR3 is CASSQPGKDTQYF.

About this clone itself: The genes are named according to mouse. The read ends 1 residue before the CDR3 terminus; that terminus is restored from the germline J gene. This chain joins TRBV26 and TRBJ1-4, with 8 bases aligning to TRBD1. J was trimmed by 0 bases and V by 7 bases; bases with no gene match: 7. CDR3 length equals 16 residues. Per germline, CDR1 KGHPV and CDR2 FQNQEV (reference sequence). The DNA read from the CDR3 is TGTGCCAGCACCCGGGACAGGAAGATTTCCAACGAAAGATTATTT. It yields the protein CASTRDRKISNERLF. The whole CDR3 is CASTRDRKISNERLFF.

The sample holds a few counts of this clone. Mouse names are used for the genes. Read data end 1 residue before the CDR3 end; the end is taken from the germline J gene. This chain uses TRBV26 with TRBJ1-2; D might be TRBD1 (5 bases). This CDR3 region has 13 residues. The germline V and J ends were trimmed by 3 bases and 2 bases, with 7 bases remaining between them. Germline CDR1 is KGHPV and CDR2 is FQNQEV (reference sequence). The CDR3 spells CASSLEGNSDYTF. CDR3 DNA, as far as it was read: TGTGCCAGCAGTCTCGAGGGGAACTCCGACTACACC.

As for this clone: Gene names and germline match the mouse. The read stops 1 residue short of the end of the CDR3; the missing end is completed from the germline J gene. The chain employs TRBV4 and TRBJ1-2; a weak D match, TRBD1 (5 bases). Germline V gene lookup returns CDR1 LGHDT and CDR2 YNNKQL (reference sequence). The V end was cut by 5 bases, the J end by 0 bases, with 10 bases between. The CDR3 contains 14 residues. CDR3 protein: CASSPRGANSDYTF. The CDR3 DNA, read in part, is TGTGCCAGCAGCCCCCGAGGGGCAAACTCCGACTACACC.

Comment on this clone: Here the gene names and germline are mouse. Coverage ceases 1 residue before the CDR3 finishes, and the germline J gene fills in the end. The chain uses TRBV13-2 and TRBJ2-3; D might be TRBD2 (5 bases). Per the germline V gene, CDR1 is NNHNN and CDR2 is SYGAGS (reference sequence). The germline V and J ends were trimmed by 0 bases and 1 base, with 12 bases remaining between them. The CDR3 sequence is 16 residues long. Incomplete CDR3 DNA: TGTGCCAGCGGTGATGTCTGGGCGACGGGTGCAGAAACGCTGTAT. Protein product: CASGDVWATGAETLY. The entire CDR3 reads CASGDVWATGAETLYF.

Judged by abundance, this clone is large. Mouse gene names apply. The read stops 1 residue short of the end of the CDR3; the missing end is completed from the germline J gene. This chain links TRBV12-2 with TRBJ2-7; the D is unclear. The CDR3 has 13 amino acids. The germline gives CDR1 SGHLS, CDR2 HYDKME. Trimming removed 0 bases at V and 3 bases at J, with 8 bases between. CDR3 in amino acids: CASSLDEDYEQYF. CDR3 DNA, as far as it was read: TGTGCCAGCTCTCTCGATGAAGACTATGAACAGTAC.

Sample share makes this clone medium-sized (0.01 to 0.1%). Gene names follow the mouse nomenclature. Read coverage stops 1 residue before the CDR3 terminus; the germline J gene supplies the remainder. The rearrangement uses TRBV26 and TRBJ2-7, with D unresolved. Germline-derived CDR1 and CDR2 are KGHPV and FQNQEV (reference sequence). The length of the CDR3 is 13 residues. Trimming took 2 bases from V and 1 from J, leaving 6 bases between them. CDR3 DNA, as far as it was read: TGTGCCAGCAGTCTGACGATATCCTATGAACAGTAC. Its protein product is CASSLTISYEQY. The entire CDR3 protein reads CASSLTISYEQYF.

To note about this clone: Mouse gene names and germline throughout. The read terminates 1 residue before the CDR3 end, so the remaining end is supplied by the germline J gene. The chain has TRBV26 and TRBJ2-4, with 11 bases identical to TRBD2. The CDR3 runs 16 residues. Germline trimming cut 4 bases from V and 1 base from J; bases unmatched to any gene: 4. Germline lookup yields CDR1 KGHPV and CDR2 FQNQEV (reference sequence). CDR3 DNA, as far as it was read: TGTGCCAGCAGTCGACCGGGACTGGGGGGTCAAAACACCTTGTAC. Its translation: CASSRPGLGGQNTLY. The full CDR3 sequence reads CASSRPGLGGQNTLYF.

For this clone: The germline and genes are mouse ones. The read terminates 1 residue ahead of where the CDR3 ends, so the germline J gene completes it. The genes are TRBV19 and TRBJ2-3, with D unclear. The CDR3 spans 14 residues. Germline V gene lookup returns CDR1 FNHDT and CDR2 SITEND (reference sequence). Trimming left V 4 bases short and J 0 bases short, with 9 bases between. The sequenced part of the CDR3 DNA is TGTGCCAGCAGTTTGGTCGGGAGTGCAGAAACGCTGTAT. This sequence encodes CASSLVGSAETLY. The full-length CDR3 reads as CASSLVGSAETLYF.

Worth noting for this clone: Genes here carry mouse names. The sequenced fragment ends 1 residue before the CDR3 boundary, so the rest is inferred from the germline J gene. The rearrangement joins TRBV29 to TRBJ1-1; D gene uncertain. V lost 2 bases, J lost 3 bases, and 10 bases lay in between. The germline V gene has CDR1 MSHET and CDR2 SYDVDS. This CDR3 is 14 amino acids long. The DNA read from the CDR3 is TGTGCTAGCAGTTTAATGGGAGGGCACACAGAAGTCTTC. Protein product: CASSLMGGHTEVF. The CDR3 reads in full as CASSLMGGHTEVFF.

A remark on this clone: The genes are named according to mouse. The CDR3 end is not reached by the read, which stops 1 residue before it; the germline J gene fills it in. The V call is TRBV26, the J call TRBJ2-5; D is ambiguous. Germline V gene data show CDR1 as KGHPV and CDR2 as FQNQEV (reference sequence). The CDR3 sequence is 13 residues long. V was trimmed by 1 base and J by 3 bases, leaving 5 bases between them. The DNA read from the CDR3 is TGTGCCAGCAGTCTGTTGGAGCAAGACACCCAGTAC. Encoded protein: CASSLLEQDTQY. The CDR3 in full is CASSLLEQDTQYF.

A note on this clone: The genes are named according to mouse. Partial CDR3 DNA: TGTGCAAGCAGCCTAAACTGGGGGGGCGATGAACAGTAC. Amino acid sequence: CASSLNWGGDEQY. The complete CDR3 sequence is CASSLNWGGDEQYF. This chain links TRBV16 with TRBJ2-7; TRBD2 matches at 11 bases. The read finishes 1 residue shy of the CDR3 end, and the germline J gene is used to complete it. Trimming took 5 bases from V and 5 from J; bases not matched to a gene: 5. Germline CDR1 is SGHSA and CDR2 is FRNQAP. CDR3 length: 14 residues.

This clone is medium-sized within its sample. The germline and genes are mouse ones. The read ends 1 residue early relative to the CDR3; the germline J gene fills the gap. Other DNA sequences within the sample encode an identical CDR3. The chain recombines TRBV26 with TRBJ1-4; D remains unclear. Trimming removed 3 bases at V and 2 bases at J, with 7 bases between. CDR1 and CDR2 from the germline V gene are KGHPV and FQNQEV (reference sequence). The CDR3 sequence is 14 residues long. The CDR3 reads CASSLQISNERLFF. Partial CDR3 DNA: TGTGCCAGCAGTCTACAGATATCCAACGAAAGATTATTT.

About this clone itself: The germline and genes are mouse ones. The CDR3 is cut off 1 residue early in the read; its end comes from the germline J gene. This chain connects TRBV16 to TRBJ1-1, with 9 positions matching TRBD1. Germline V gene sequence: CDR1 SGHSA, CDR2 FRNQAP. V was clipped by 5 bases and J by 11 bases; unmatched bases: 3. CDR3 size: 11 residues. The CDR3 bases that were read are TGTGCAAGCAGCGCGACAGGGGGGGTCTTC. Translated: CASSATGGVF. The whole CDR3 protein is CASSATGGVFF. The variable domain in full, completed from reference TRBV16 and TRBJ1-1, reads NAGVIQTPRHKVTGKGQEATLWCEPISGHSAVFWYRQTIVQGLEFLTYFRNQAPIDDSGMPKERFSAQMPNQSHSTLKIQSTQPQDSAVYLCASSATGGVFFGKGTRLTVV.